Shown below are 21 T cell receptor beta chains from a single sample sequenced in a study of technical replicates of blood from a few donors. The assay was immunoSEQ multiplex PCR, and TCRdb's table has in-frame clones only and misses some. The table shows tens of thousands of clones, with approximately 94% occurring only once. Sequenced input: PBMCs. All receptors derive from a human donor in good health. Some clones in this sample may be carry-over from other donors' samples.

The CDR3 coding sequence is TGTGCCAGCAGCCGACAGGATAATTCACCCCTCCACTTT. This encodes CASSRQDNSPLHF. The chain is built from TRBV7-9 and TRBJ1-6, with a weak D call TRBD1 (6 bases). The length of the CDR3 is 13 residues. V lost 5 bases and J lost 5, with 7 bases in between. Germline assignment: CDR1 SEHNR and CDR2 FQNEAQ (reference sequence).

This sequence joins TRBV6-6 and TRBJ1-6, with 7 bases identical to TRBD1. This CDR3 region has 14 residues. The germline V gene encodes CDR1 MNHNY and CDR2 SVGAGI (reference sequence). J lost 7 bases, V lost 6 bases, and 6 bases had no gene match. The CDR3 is CASRTGTENSPLHF. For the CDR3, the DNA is TGTGCCAGCAGAACCGGGACAGAGAATTCACCCCTCCACTTT.

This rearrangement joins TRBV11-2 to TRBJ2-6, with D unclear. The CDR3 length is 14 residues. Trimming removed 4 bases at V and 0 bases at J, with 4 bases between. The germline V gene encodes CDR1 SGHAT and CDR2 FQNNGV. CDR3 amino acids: CASSYYSGANVLTF. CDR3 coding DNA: TGTGCCAGCAGCTACTACTCTGGGGCCAACGTCCTGACTTTC.

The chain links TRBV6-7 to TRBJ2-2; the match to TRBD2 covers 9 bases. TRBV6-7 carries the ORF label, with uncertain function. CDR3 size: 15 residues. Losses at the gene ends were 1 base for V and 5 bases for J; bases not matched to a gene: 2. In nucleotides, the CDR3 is TGTGCCAGCAGTTACTTAGCGGGGGATACCGGGGAGCTGTTTTTT. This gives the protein CASSYLAGDTGELFF.

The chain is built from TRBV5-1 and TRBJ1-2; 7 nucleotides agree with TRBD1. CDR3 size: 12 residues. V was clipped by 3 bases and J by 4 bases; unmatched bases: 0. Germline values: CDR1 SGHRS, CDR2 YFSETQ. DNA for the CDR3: TGCGCCAGCAGCTGGGACAGCTATGGCTACACCTTC. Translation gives CASSWDSYGYTF. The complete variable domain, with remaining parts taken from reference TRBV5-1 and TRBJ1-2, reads KAGVTQTPRYLIKTRGQQVTLSCSPISGHRSVSWYQQTPGQGLQFLFEYFSETQRNKGNFPGRFSGRQFSNSRSEMNVSTLELGDSALYLCASSWDSYGYTFGSGTRLTVV.

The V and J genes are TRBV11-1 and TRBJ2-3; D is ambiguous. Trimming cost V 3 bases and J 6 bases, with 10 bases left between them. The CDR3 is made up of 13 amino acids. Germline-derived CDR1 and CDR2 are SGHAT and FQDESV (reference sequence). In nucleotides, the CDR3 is TGTGCCAGCAGCTTTGGAGTTTACGATACGCAGTATTTT. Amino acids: CASSFGVYDTQYF.

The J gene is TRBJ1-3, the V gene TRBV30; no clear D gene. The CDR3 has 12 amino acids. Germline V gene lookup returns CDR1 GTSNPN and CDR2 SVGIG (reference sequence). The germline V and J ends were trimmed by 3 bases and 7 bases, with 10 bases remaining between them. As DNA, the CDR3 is TGTGCCTGGAGCCCGGGGATTAACACCATATATTTT. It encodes CAWSPGINTIYF.

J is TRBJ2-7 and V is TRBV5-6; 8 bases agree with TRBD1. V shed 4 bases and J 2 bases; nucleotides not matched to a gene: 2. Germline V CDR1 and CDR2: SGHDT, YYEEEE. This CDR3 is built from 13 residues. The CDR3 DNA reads TGTGCCAGCAGCCGACAGGGGCCCTACGAGCAGTACTTC. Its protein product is CASSRQGPYEQYF.

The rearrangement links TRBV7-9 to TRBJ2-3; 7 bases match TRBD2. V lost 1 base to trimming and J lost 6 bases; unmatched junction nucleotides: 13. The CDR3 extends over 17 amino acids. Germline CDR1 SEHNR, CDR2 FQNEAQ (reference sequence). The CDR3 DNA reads TGTGCCAGCAGCTTAGGGGCCGGGCTCGGGAGGTCCGATACGCAGTATTTT. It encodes CASSLGAGLGRSDTQYF.

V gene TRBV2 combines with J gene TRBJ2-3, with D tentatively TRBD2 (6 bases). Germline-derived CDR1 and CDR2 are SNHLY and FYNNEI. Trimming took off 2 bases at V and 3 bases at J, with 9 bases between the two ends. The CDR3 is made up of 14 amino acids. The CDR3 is CASSENGRTDTQYF. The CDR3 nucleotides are TGTGCCAGCAGTGAAAATGGGAGGACAGATACGCAGTATTTT.

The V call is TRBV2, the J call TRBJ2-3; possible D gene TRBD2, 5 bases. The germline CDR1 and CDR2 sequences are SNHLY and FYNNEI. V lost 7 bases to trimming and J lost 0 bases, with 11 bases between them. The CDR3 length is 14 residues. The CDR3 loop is CASIRGLSTDTQYF. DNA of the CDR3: TGTGCCAGCATTAGAGGGCTTAGCACAGATACGCAGTATTTT.

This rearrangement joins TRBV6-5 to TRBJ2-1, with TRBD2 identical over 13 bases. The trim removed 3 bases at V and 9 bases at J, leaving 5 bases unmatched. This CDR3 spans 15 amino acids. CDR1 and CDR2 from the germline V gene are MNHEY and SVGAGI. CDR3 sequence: CASSYSGTSGIEQFF. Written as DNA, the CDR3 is TGTGCCAGCAGTTATTCCGGGACTAGCGGGATTGAGCAGTTCTTC.

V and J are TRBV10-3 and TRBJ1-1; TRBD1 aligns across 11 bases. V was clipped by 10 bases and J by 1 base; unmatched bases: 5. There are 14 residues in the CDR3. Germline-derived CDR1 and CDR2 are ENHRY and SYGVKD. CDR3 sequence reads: CATVGTGGNTEAFF. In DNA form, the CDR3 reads TGTGCCACCGTGGGGACAGGGGGGAACACTGAAGCTTTCTTT.

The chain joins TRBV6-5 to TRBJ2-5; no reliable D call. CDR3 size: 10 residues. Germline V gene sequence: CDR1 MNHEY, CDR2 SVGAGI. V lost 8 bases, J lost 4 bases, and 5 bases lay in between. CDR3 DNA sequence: TGTGCCAGCGGGCTAGAGACCCAGTACTTC. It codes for CASGLETQYF.

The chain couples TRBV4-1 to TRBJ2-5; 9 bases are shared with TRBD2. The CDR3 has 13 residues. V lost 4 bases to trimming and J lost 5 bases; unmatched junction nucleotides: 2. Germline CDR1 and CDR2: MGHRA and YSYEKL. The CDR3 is CASSLAGVETQYF. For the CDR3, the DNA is TGCGCCAGCAGCCTAGCGGGAGTGGAGACCCAGTACTTC.

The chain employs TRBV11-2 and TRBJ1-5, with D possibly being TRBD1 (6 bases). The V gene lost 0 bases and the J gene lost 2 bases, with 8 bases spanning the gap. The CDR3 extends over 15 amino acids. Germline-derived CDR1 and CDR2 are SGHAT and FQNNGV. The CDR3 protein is CASSLESGGNQPQHF. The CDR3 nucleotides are TGTGCCAGCAGCTTAGAATCAGGGGGCAATCAGCCCCAGCATTTT.

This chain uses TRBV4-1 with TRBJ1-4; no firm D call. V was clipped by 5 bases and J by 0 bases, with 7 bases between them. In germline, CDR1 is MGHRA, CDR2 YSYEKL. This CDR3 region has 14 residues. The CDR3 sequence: CASSLSPTNEKLFF. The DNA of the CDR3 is TGCGCCAGCAGCTTATCCCCAACTAATGAAAAACTGTTTTTT.

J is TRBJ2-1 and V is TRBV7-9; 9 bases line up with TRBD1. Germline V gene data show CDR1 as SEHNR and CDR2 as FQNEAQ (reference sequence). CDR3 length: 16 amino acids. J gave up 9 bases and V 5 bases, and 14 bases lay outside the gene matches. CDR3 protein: CASSDSGTGYDGEQFF. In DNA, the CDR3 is TGTGCCAGCAGCGACTCCGGGACAGGGTATGATGGTGAGCAGTTCTTC.

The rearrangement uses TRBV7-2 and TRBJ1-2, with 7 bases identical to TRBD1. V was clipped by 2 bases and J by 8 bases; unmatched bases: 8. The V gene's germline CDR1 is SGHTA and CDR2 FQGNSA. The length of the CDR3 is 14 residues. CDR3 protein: CASSLISGGGGYTF. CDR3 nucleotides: TGTGCCAGCAGCTTAATCTCAGGGGGTGGCGGCTACACCTTC.

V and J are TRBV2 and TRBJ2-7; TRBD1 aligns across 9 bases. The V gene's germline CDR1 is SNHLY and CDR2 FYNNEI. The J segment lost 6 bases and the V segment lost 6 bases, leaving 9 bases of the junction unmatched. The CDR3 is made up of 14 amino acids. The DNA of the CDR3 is TGTGCCAGCAGGACCGGGACAGGGTCTTTCGAGCAGTACTTC. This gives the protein CASRTGTGSFEQYF.

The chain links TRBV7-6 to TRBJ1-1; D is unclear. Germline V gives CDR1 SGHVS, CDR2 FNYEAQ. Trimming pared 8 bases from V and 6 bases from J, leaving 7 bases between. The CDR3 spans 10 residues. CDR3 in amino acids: CASWEPEAFF. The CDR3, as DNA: TGTGCCAGCTGGGAGCCTGAAGCTTTCTTT.